This entry lists 8 T cell receptor beta chains sequenced from one sample in a study of T cell repertoires in cytomegalovirus infection. Via MiXCR, TCRdb re-called the reads, giving one row per CDR3 protein. The table lists approximately 200,000 distinct CDR3 sequences, over 25% of them singletons. Material for sequencing was PBMCs. All receptors derive from a human donor in good health (CMV status not recorded). Some clones in this sample may be carry-over from other donors' samples.

The gene calls are TRBV5-6 and TRBJ2-1, with TRBD2 identical over 8 bases. This CDR3 spans 16 amino acids. V gave up 5 bases and J gave up 3 bases; unmatched junction bases: 10. Germline V gives CDR1 SGHDT, CDR2 YYEEEE. CDR3 sequence: CASSRIGGGGYNEQFF. CDR3 nucleotides: TGTGCCAGCAGTAGGATCGGGGGGGGCGGCTACAATGAGCAGTTCTTC. The complete variable domain, with remaining parts taken from reference TRBV5-6 and TRBJ2-1, reads DAGVTQSPTHLIKTRGQQVTLRCSPKSGHDTVSWYQQALGQGPQFIFQYYEEEERQRGNFPDRFSGHQFPNYSSELNVNALLLGDSALYLCASSRIGGGGYNEQFFGPGTRLTVL.

The gene calls are TRBV7-9 and TRBJ1-1; the D is unclear. The germline gives CDR1 SEHNR, CDR2 FQNEAQ (reference sequence). The CDR3 totals 15 residues. The V gene lost 1 base and the J gene lost 8 bases, with 17 bases spanning the gap. This chain's CDR3 is CASSLVADKTREAFF. As DNA, the CDR3 is TGTGCCAGCAGCTTAGTTGCCGATAAAACCCGGGAAGCTTTCTTT.

This clonotype was observed a few times. V usage is TRBV2 and J usage is TRBJ1-2; no firm D call. The germline V gene encodes CDR1 SNHLY and CDR2 FYNNEI. The CDR3 length is 14 residues. The germline V and J ends were trimmed by 8 bases and 2 bases, with 15 bases remaining between them. CDR3 sequence: CASLSEERNYGYTF. CDR3 nucleotide sequence: TGTGCCAGCCTCTCAGAGGAACGGAACTATGGCTACACCTTC.

V is TRBV7-4 and J is TRBJ2-1; TRBD2 matches at 8 bases. V trimming: 4 bases; J trimming: 2 bases; junction bases outside the gene matches: 4. This CDR3 has 15 residues. The germline V gene has CDR1 SGHVT and CDR2 SQSDAQ. The DNA for the CDR3 is TGTGCCAGCAGCTCGCGGGGGGATCCCTACAATGAGCAGTTCTTC. Protein sequence: CASSSRGDPYNEQFF.

The chain recombines TRBV6-5 with TRBJ2-1, with 11 nucleotides matching TRBD2. Trimming at V came to 7 bases and at J to 4 bases, leaving 3 bases not matched to a gene. The germline CDR1 and CDR2 sequences are MNHEY and SVGAGI. This CDR3 contains 14 residues. CDR3 region: CASTGTSGYNEQFF. The CDR3 DNA reads TGTGCCAGCACCGGGACTAGCGGATACAATGAGCAGTTCTTC.

This clonotype was observed a few times. The chain uses TRBV7-8 and TRBJ2-1, with 7 bases fitting TRBD2. CDR1 SGHVS and CDR2 FQNEAQ come from the germline V gene. The CDR3 is 15 amino acids. Trimming removed 1 base from V and 9 bases from J; junction bases left unmatched: 9. DNA of the CDR3: TGTGCCAGCAGCTTAGAAGCGGGGTTAGGCAGTGAGCAGTTCTTC. It is translated as CASSLEAGLGSEQFF.

The table lists this clonotype with many counts. This chain uses TRBV12-3 or TRBV12-4 with TRBJ1-1; D unresolved. CDR3 length: 15 residues. Trimming shortened V by 6 bases and J by 4 bases, and 18 bases separated the two germline ends. CDR3: CASRDSRSGFTEAFF. The DNA of the CDR3 is TGTGCCAGCAGGGACTCACGGTCGGGTTTCACTGAAGCTTTCTTT.

There are a few counts of this clonotype. The gene calls are TRBV6-1 and TRBJ1-3; D is undetermined. Per germline, CDR1 MNHNS and CDR2 SASEGT. The CDR3 is made up of 11 amino acids. The ends were cut back, 8 bases at V and 4 bases at J, with 6 bases in the middle. CDR3 coding DNA: TGTGCCAGCTTGGGCGGAAACACCATATATTTT. It translates to CASLGGNTIYF.